One and the same sample provided the 26 T cell receptor beta chains below, sequenced in a study of T-cell reconstitution after alpha-beta-depleted transplantation in children. Unique molecular identifiers were incorporated when the TCRbeta library was constructed. A single record per CDR3 protein comes from TCRdb applying MiXCR to the PCR reads. This repertoire shows some 300,000 distinct CDR3 sequences, around 10% found once; its top ten account for 7.5%. Sequencing used PBMCs, obtained before TCRalphabeta/CD19-depleted stem cell transplant. These receptors came from a boy in the first two years of life with acute myeloid leukemia, due to receive a stem cell transplant.

This clonotype was seen at least ten times. One end of the junction varies from germline; a read error may be responsible. CDR3 protein: CAISDGLEREVF. The CDR3 DNA is TGTGCCATCAGTGACGGGCTAGAGAGAGAGGTCTTC. The V call is TRBV10-3, the J call TRBJ2-1; D call uncertain. The CDR3 sequence is 12 residues long. Germline V gene data show CDR1 as ENHRY and CDR2 as SYGVKD.

This clonotype was counted ten times or more. The chain uses TRBV14 and TRBJ1-1; perhaps TRBD1 as D (5 bases). Germline V gene sequence: CDR1 SGHDN, CDR2 FVKESK. V was cut by 4 bases and J by 9 bases, with 15 bases left in between. The CDR3 length is 13 residues. In nucleotides, the CDR3 is TGTGCCAGCAGCCCGTATTTCAGGGCCCAAGCTTTCTTT. Its translation is CASSPYFRAQAFF.

This clonotype occurred a few times. This chain links TRBV10-3 with TRBJ2-7, with 10 bases aligning to TRBD2. Trimming cost V 2 bases and J 5 bases; bases outside gene matches: 6. Germline CDR1 is ENHRY and CDR2 is SYGVKD. The CDR3 covers 15 residues. The CDR3 loop is CAISESGRADNEQYF. Written as DNA, the CDR3 is TGTGCCATCAGTGAGAGCGGGAGGGCCGATAACGAGCAGTACTTC.

This clonotype was counted at least ten times. This chain joins TRBV12-3 or TRBV12-4 and TRBJ2-7; D possibly corresponds to TRBD2 (6 bases). CDR3 length: 12 amino acids. V gave up 6 bases and J gave up 7 bases, with 13 bases separating them. The CDR3 region has the DNA TGTGCCAGCAGCGACCCTGGGAGGGAGCAGTACTTC. Amino acid sequence: CASSDPGREQYF.

CDR3: CASSRGDNEKLFF. The CDR3 nucleotides read TGTGCCAGCAGTCGAGGAGACAATGAAAAACTGTTTTTT. This sequence joins TRBV27 and TRBJ1-4, with D uncertain. V lost 5 bases and J lost 5, with 9 bases in between. The CDR3 spans 13 residues. The germline V gene encodes CDR1 MNHEY and CDR2 SMNVEV (reference sequence).

At least ten counts were recorded for this clonotype. The rearrangement joins TRBV29-1 to TRBJ1-1; D is undetermined. Germline V lookup: CDR1 SQVTM, CDR2 ANQGSEA. The V end lost 6 bases, the J end lost 7 bases, and 15 bases lay between the germline ends. This CDR3 spans 12 amino acids. CDR3 nucleotides: TGCAGCGTGCGAACGTCCCCTGGTGAAGCTTTCTTT. Translating gives CSVRTSPGEAFF.

This clonotype was found many times. This chain links TRBV10-3 with TRBJ2-7; 10 positions agree with TRBD1. Germline V gives CDR1 ENHRY, CDR2 SYGVKD. V was pared by 5 bases and J by 5 bases, with 9 bases of the junction left unmatched. The CDR3 contains 15 residues. Here the CDR3 DNA reads TGTGCCATCAGTAATCCCGACAGGGGGCCCCACGAGCAGTACTTC. It translates to CAISNPDRGPHEQYF.

This clonotype appeared many times. The J gene is TRBJ2-3, the V gene TRBV10-3; 8 bases align to TRBD2. Germline values: CDR1 ENHRY, CDR2 SYGVKD. The CDR3 has 15 amino acids. V lost 8 bases and J lost 2; bases outside the gene matches: 9. This CDR3 reads CAIAAGSGATDTQYF. For the CDR3, the DNA is TGTGCCATCGCCGCGGGTAGCGGGGCCACAGATACGCAGTATTTT.

This clonotype was counted many times. The V gene is TRBV3-1, the J gene TRBJ2-7; no reliable D call. This CDR3 has 15 residues. CDR1 and CDR2 (germline): LGHDT, YNNKEL (reference sequence). The V end was cut by 3 bases, the J end by 0 bases, with 12 bases between. CDR3 bases: TGTGCCAGCAGCCACCGTCAAGGCCTCTCCTACGAGCAGTACTTC. Translating gives CASSHRQGLSYEQYF.

This clonotype showed up many times. The genes are TRBV4-2 and TRBJ1-1; D not certain. With 1 base removed from V and 1 base from J, the gap between germline ends came to 13 bases. The length of the CDR3 is 16 residues. Per germline, CDR1 LGHNA and CDR2 YNFKEQ. DNA for the CDR3: TGTGCCAGCAGCCAAGGAGATCGGGCAGGGAACACTGAAGCTTTCTTT. This encodes CASSQGDRAGNTEAFF.

The sample holds a few counts of this clonotype. This chain connects TRBV11-2 to TRBJ2-6; no clear D. V was clipped by 5 bases and J by 0 bases, with 17 bases between them. The V gene's germline CDR1 is SGHAT and CDR2 FQNNGV. The CDR3 runs 18 residues. The CDR3 loop is CASSRRDLWGSGANVLTF. For the CDR3, the DNA is TGTGCCAGCAGCCGTCGAGACCTATGGGGCTCTGGGGCCAACGTCCTGACTTTC.

The chain recombines TRBV14 with TRBJ2-1, with 7 bases that match TRBD1. CDR1 is SGHDN and CDR2 is FVKESK in the germline V gene. This CDR3 contains 18 residues. The V gene end was trimmed by 1 base and the J gene end by 5 bases; junction bases not matched to a gene: 14. The CDR3 loop is CASSQAPWTGWPDNEQFF. The CDR3 nucleotides read TGTGCCAGCAGCCAAGCCCCCTGGACAGGTTGGCCGGACAATGAGCAGTTCTTC. Together with reference TRBV14 and TRBJ2-1, the CDR3 gives the full variable domain: EAGVTQFPSHSVIEKGQTVTLRCDPISGHDNLYWYRRVMGKEIKFLLHFVKESKQDESGMPNNRFLAERTGGTYSTLKVQPAELEDSGVYFCASSQAPWTGWPDNEQFFGPGTRLTVL.

This clonotype was counted only a few times. This chain joins TRBV5-1 and TRBJ2-3, with D hard to call. V was clipped by 3 bases and J by 4 bases, with 12 bases between them. CDR1 and CDR2 from the germline V gene are SGHRS and YFSETQ. CDR3 length: 14 residues. In DNA form, the CDR3 reads TGCGCCAGCAGCTCTACTGGCGCCCCAGATACGCAGTATTTT. It encodes CASSSTGAPDTQYF.

This clonotype appeared many times. The rearrangement links TRBV11-2 to TRBJ2-7; TRBD2 matches at 7 bases. Germline CDR1 reads SGHAT; CDR2 reads FQNNGV. The CDR3 covers 14 residues. Unmatched junction bases numbered 11, after V lost 5 bases and J lost 7 bases. The CDR3 DNA reads TGTGCCAGCAGCGGGGGACTAAGTCTGGAGGAGCAGTACTTC. It is translated as CASSGGLSLEEQYF.

Ten or more counts support this clonotype. The rearrangement joins TRBV7-9 to TRBJ1-1; 8 bases align to TRBD1. The V gene's germline CDR1 is SEHNR and CDR2 FQNEAQ (reference sequence). The CDR3 totals 15 residues. J gave up 3 bases and V 6 bases, and 9 bases lay outside the gene matches. The CDR3 nucleotides are TGTGCCAGCAGTTCGCCGGGACAGGAGTACACTGAAGCTTTCTTT. Translated: CASSSPGQEYTEAFF.

V and J are TRBV2 and TRBJ1-1, with D uncertain. The length of the CDR3 is 10 residues. V was shortened by 9 bases and J by 1 base, with 3 bases between the two germline ends. Germline loops: CDR1 SNHLY, CDR2 FYNNEI. The CDR3 protein is CARENTEAFF. CDR3 DNA sequence: TGTGCCAGGGAGAACACTGAAGCTTTCTTT.

This clonotype came up many times. The CDR3 spells CASSHSNTGELFF. The CDR3 region has the DNA TGCGCCAGCAGTCACTCGAACACCGGGGAGCTGTTTTTT. The V call is TRBV4-3, the J call TRBJ2-2; D unclear. The ends were cut back, 6 bases at V and 0 bases at J, with 5 bases in the middle. The CDR3 has 13 residues. The germline gives CDR1 LGHNA, CDR2 YSLEER.

This clonotype was counted at least ten times. CDR3 in DNA: TGTGCCAGCAGCCAAGGGGACAGGGTGGACTATGGCTACACCTTC. It codes for CASSQGDRVDYGYTF. The chain couples TRBV3-1 to TRBJ1-2, with 9 bases identical to TRBD1. CDR1 LGHDT and CDR2 YNNKEL come from the germline V gene (reference sequence). J was trimmed by 3 bases and V by 1 base; bases with no gene match: 3. This CDR3 is 15 amino acids long.

This clonotype occurred many times. The rearrangement joins TRBV29-1 to TRBJ1-1, with a possible D match to TRBD1 (5 bases). The CDR3 is made up of 13 amino acids. Germline lookup yields CDR1 SQVTM and CDR2 ANQGSEA. With 3 bases removed from V and 0 bases from J, the gap between germline ends came to 8 bases. This CDR3 reads CSVERQLNTEAFF. Here the CDR3 DNA reads TGCAGCGTTGAGCGACAGCTGAACACTGAAGCTTTCTTT.

Notes on this clonotype: One base away lies a much larger clone, so this may be a sequencing read error. The chain is built from TRBV19 and TRBJ1-5; D uncertain. CDR3 length: 12 residues. Germline V gene data show CDR1 as LNHDA and CDR2 as SQIVND (reference sequence). V shed 9 bases and J shed 5 bases, with 11 bases lying between them. CDR3 region: CARAQSHQPQHF. The CDR3 DNA reads TGTGCCAGGGCACAAAGCCATCAGCCCCAGCATTTT.

This clonotype was seen at least ten times. The chain uses TRBV5-6 and TRBJ2-4; a possible D gene is TRBD1 (7 bases). CDR1 and CDR2 from the germline V gene are SGHDT and YYEEEE. This CDR3 has 14 amino acids. Between the trimmed V and J ends, which lost 5 bases and 5 bases, there was a span of 14 bases. As DNA, the CDR3 is TGTGCCAGCAGGAGTACAGGGGAGGAAAACATTCAGTACTTC. Protein product: CASRSTGEENIQYF.

The rearrangement uses TRBV24-1 and TRBJ2-1; the match to TRBD1 covers 9 bases. This CDR3 region has 16 residues. V dropped 2 bases and J dropped 7; count of bases not matched to a gene: 8. Germline V lookup: CDR1 KGHDR, CDR2 SFDVKD. The CDR3 sequence: CATSDYGQGISNEQFF. In DNA form, the CDR3 reads TGTGCCACCAGTGATTACGGACAGGGGATCTCGAATGAGCAGTTCTTC.

As concerns this clonotype: A much larger clone differs from this one at a single base, so this may be a read error. The V and J genes are TRBV7-2 and TRBJ2-7, with D possibly matching TRBD1 (5 bases). Per the germline V gene, CDR1 is SGHTA and CDR2 is FQGNSA. The CDR3 extends over 13 amino acids. V was cut by 5 bases and J by 5 bases, with 13 bases left in between. In nucleotides, the CDR3 is TGTGCCAGCAGCCCGACAGCGTTCAACGAGCAGTACTTC. This translates into CASSPTAFNEQYF.

The rearrangement uses TRBV28 and TRBJ1-5; tentative D call: TRBD1 (5 bases). Germline CDR1 MDHEN, CDR2 SYDVKM. Trimming pared 6 bases from V and 4 bases from J, leaving 16 bases between. The CDR3 is 15 amino acids. The CDR3 sequence is CASSLGWGWNQPQHF. For the CDR3, the DNA is TGTGCCAGCAGCTTGGGGTGGGGGTGGAATCAGCCCCAGCATTTT.

At least ten counts were recorded for this clonotype. This rearrangement joins TRBV7-8 to TRBJ2-4; D remains unclear. Germline V gene data show CDR1 as SGHVS and CDR2 as FQNEAQ. Trimming pared 2 bases from V and 8 bases from J, leaving 7 bases between. This CDR3 region has 12 residues. The CDR3 sequence is CASSLRVDIQYF. CDR3 DNA: TGTGCCAGCAGCTTACGGGTGGACATTCAGTACTTC.

In its sample, this clonotype was seen many times. V gene TRBV19 combines with J gene TRBJ2-1; D unresolved. This CDR3 spans 12 amino acids. The V gene lost 3 bases and the J gene lost 0 bases, with 0 bases spanning the gap. Looked up from germline, CDR1 is LNHDA and CDR2 is SQIVND (reference sequence). CDR3 nucleotide sequence: TGTGCCAGTAGTATCTCCTACAATGAGCAGTTCTTC. Translation: CASSISYNEQFF.